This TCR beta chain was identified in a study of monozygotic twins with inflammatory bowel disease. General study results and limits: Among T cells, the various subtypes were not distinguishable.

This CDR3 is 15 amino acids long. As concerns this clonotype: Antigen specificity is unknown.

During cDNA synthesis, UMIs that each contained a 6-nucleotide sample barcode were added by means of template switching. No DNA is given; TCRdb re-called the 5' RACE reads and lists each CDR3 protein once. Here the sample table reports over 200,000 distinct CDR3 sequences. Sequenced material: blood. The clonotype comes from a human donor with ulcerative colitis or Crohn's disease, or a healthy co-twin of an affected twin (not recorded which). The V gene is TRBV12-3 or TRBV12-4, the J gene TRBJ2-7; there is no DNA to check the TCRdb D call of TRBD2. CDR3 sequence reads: CASKLAGGPRYEQYF.